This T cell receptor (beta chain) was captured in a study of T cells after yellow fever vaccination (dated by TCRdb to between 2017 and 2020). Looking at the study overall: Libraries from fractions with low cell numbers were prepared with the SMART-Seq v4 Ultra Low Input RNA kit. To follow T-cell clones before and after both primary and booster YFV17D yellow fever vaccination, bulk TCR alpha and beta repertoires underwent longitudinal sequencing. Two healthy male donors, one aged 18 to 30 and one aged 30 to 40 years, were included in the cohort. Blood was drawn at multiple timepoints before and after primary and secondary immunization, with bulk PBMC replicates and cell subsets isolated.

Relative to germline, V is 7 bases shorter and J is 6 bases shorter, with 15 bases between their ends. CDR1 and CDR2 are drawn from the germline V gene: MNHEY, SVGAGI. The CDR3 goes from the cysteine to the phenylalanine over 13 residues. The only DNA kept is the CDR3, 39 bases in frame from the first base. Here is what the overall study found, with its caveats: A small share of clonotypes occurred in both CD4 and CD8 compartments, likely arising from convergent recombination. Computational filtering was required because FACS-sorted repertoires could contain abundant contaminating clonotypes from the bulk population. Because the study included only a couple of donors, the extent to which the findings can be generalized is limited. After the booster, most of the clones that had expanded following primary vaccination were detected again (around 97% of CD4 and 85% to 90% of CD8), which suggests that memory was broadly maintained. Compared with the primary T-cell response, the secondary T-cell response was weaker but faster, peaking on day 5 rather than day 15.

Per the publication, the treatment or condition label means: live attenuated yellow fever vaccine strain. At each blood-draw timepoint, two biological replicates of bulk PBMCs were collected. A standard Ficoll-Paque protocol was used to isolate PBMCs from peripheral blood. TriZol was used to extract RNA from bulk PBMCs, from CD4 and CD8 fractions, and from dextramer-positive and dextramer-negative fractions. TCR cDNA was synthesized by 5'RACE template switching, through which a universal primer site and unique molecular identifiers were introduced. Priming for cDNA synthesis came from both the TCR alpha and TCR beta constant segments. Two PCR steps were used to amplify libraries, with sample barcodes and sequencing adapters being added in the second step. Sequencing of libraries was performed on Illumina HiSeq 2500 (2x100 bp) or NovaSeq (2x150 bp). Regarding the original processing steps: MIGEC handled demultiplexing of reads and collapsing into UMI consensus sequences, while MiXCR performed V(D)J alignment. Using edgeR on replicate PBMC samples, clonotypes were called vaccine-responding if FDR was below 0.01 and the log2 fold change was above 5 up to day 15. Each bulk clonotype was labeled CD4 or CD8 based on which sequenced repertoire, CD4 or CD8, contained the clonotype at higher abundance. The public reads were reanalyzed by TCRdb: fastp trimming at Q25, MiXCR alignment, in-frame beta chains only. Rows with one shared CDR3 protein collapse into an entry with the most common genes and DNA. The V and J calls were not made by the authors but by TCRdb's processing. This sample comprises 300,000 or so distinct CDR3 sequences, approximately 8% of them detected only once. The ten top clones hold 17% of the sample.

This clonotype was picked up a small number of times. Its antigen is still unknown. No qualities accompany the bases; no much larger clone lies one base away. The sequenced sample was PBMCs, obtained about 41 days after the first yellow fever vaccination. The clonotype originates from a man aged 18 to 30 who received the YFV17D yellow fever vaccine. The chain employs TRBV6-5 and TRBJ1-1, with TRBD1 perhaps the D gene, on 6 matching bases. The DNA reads TGTGCCAGCACCCTAGGGGGGGCCGCTGAAGCTTTCTTT. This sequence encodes CASTLGGAAEAFF.